The clone carrying this T cell receptor beta chain occurred a few times. No antigen is known for it. Blood specimens came from baseline, cycle 4 day 1, and cycle 7 day 1. This sample stems from a study of OX40 agonist ivuxolimab in advanced cancers. As for the study in general: Every 2 weeks, patients received ivuxolimab intravenously, dosed at 0.01 to 10 mg/kg. Study-level points and caveats: CD8+ T cells (on average) carried more expanded clones than CD4+ T cells.

This CDR3 comprises 14 residues. Trimming took 5 bases from V and 3 from J, leaving 14 bases between them. Per the germline V gene, CDR1 is SGHNT and CDR2 is YENEEA. Libraries were prepared by immunoSEQ multiplex PCR; TCRdb keeps only in-frame clonotypes and omits some of them. Found here are 61,000 or so clones, roughly four fifths of them singletons; the top ten hold around 3.5%. The gene calls are TRBV11-3 and TRBJ2-7, with a possible D match to TRBD1 (6 bases). This sequence originates from an adult with an advanced solid tumor such as melanoma, head and neck, liver or kidney cancer. This sample comprised CD4+ or CD8+ T cells sorted from blood, obtained in a trial of the OX40 agonist ivuxolimab. CDR3 nucleotide sequence: TGTGCCAGCAGCCCCCGGACAGATCTCTACGAGCAGTACTTC. This gives the protein CASSPRTDLYEQYF.